This T cell receptor beta chain was obtained from a study of T cell responses to AZD1222 COVID-19 vaccine. Notes on the study in general: Donor demographics were predominantly white British with a female majority; clonal diversity may be underestimated.

TCRdb's table, derived via immunoSEQ multiplex PCR, lists solely in-frame clones and lacks some. The sample includes more than 85,000 clones, roughly nine tenths seen only once; the top ten take approximately 8.3%. The junction had 6 bases not matched to a gene; V was cut back by 5 bases and J by 5 bases. The CDR3 runs 14 residues. CDR1 MNHEY and CDR2 SMNVEV come from the germline V gene (reference sequence). This clone was picked up a small number of times. The target antigen is unknown. The specimen comprised peripheral blood, sampled on day 0 of AZD1222 vaccination. This chain uses TRBV27 with TRBJ1-1; 9 bases match TRBD1. The source is an adult in good health. Written as DNA, the CDR3 is TGTGCCAGCAGTGCCGACAGGGGGGGGACTGAAGCTTTCTTT. The encoded protein is CASSADRGGTEAFF.